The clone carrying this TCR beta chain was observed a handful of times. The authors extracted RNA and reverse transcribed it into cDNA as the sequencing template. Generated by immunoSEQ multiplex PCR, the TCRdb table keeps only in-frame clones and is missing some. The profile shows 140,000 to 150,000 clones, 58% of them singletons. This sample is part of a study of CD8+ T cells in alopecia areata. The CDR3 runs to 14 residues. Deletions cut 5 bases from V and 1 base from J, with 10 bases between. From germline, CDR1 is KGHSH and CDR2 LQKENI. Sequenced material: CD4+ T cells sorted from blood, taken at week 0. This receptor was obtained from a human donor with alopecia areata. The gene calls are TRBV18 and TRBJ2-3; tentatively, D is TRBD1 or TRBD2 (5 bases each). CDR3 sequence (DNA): TGTGCCAGCTCAAGGGGACGAGGCACAGATACGCAGTATTTT. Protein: CASSRGRGTDTQYF.